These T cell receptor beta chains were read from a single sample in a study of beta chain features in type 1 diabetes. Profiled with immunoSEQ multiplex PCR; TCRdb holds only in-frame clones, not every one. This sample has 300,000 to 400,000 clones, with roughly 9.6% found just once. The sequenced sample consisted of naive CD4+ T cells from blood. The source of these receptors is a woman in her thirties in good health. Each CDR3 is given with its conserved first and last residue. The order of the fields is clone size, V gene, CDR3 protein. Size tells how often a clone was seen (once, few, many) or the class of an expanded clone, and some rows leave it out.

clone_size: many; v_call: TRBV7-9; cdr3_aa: CASSLAGREQYF
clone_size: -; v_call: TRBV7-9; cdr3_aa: CASSLTGVSSYNEQFF
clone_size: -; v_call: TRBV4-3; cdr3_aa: CASSQDWGGTSSYEQYF
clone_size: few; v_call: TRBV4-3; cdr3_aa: CASSQAIQGYYNEQFF
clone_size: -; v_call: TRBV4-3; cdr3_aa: CASSQDITPTGRNYGYTF
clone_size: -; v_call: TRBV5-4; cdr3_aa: CASRVDLSSGSPTQYF
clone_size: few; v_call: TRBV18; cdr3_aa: CASSPTSSSYNEQFF
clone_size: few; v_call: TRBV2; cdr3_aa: CASSERDRITGELFF
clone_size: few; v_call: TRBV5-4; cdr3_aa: CASSPSLDIQYF
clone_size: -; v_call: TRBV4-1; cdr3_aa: CASSPTGQSYNEQFF
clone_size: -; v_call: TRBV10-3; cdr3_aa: CAIRTPGLNNEQFF
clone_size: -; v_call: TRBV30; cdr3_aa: CAWSVLGYGYTF
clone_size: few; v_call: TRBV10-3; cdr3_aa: CAIRTTGSAAGEQYF
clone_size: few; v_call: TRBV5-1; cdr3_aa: CASSSGNRGGTGELFF
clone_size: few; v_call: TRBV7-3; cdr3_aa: CASSLGQGETQYF
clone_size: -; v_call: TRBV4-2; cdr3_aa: CASSRTLGGEQFF
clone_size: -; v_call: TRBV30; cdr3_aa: CAWNKPASGRSYEQYF
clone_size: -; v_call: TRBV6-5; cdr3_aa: CASSSSGLALNEQFF
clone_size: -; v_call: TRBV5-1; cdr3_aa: CASSLDRTGYGYTF
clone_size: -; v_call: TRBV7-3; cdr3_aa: CASSGSGTSSPYEQYF
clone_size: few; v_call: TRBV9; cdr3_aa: CASSVLSGTSYNEQFF
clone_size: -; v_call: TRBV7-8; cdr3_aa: CASRPGTGYEQYF
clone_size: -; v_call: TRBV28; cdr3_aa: CASSSPGLAGDTDTQYF
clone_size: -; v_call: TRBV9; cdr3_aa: CASSVGQQYNEQFF
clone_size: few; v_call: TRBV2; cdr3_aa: CASSELRGTGELFF
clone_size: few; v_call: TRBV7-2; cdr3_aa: CASRGQSTDTQYF
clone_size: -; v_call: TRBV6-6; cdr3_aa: CASSYYGTSGYEQYF
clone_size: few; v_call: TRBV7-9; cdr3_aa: CASSLGTSGSIGTDTQYF
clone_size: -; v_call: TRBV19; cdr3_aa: CASSIGTSGSVNEQFF
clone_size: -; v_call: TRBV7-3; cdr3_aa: CASSLMAGEGEQYF
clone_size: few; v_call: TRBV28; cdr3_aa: CASSFPGLAGESDTQYF
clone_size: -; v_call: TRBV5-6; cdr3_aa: CASSLWTGGIYNEQFF
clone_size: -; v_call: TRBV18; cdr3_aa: CASSPPSDQFNYGYTF
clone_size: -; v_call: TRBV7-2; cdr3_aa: CASSPRIGASLPGNTIYF
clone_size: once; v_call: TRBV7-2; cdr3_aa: CASSTSGGALWEQYF
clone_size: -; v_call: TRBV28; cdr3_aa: CASSLGQGLGGYTF
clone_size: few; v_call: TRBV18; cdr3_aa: CASSPRLAIGETQYF
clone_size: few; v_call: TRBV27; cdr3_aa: CASSLSRLDNEQFF
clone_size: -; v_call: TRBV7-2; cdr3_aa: CASSGTGTGELFF
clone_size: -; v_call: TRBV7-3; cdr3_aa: CASSLGTFPGEQFF
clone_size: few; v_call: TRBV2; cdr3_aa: CASSEQAPSEQFF
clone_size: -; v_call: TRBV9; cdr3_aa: CASSTHEEHTYEQYF
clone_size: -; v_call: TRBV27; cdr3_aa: CASSLSQGSNQPQHF
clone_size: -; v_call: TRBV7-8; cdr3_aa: CASSLEGVPNYGYTF
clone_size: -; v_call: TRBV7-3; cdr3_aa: CASSTQTGSTEAFF
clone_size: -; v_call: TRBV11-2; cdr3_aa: CASSSLRDSYNEQFF
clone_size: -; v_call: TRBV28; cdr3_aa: CASRPRDRATREAFF
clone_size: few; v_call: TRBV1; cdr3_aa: CMDRSNTGELFF
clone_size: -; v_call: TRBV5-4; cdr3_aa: CASSHQTSAETQYF
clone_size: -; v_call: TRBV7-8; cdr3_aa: CASSSQGARGTDTQYF
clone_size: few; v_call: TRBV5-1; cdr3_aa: CASSLSGRVEDTQYF